This T cell receptor beta chain was found in a study of early T cells in non-severe SARS-CoV-2 infection. Study as a whole: Chains from this unsorted whole-blood bulk RNA could not be paired.

Attachment of unique molecular identifiers to individual cDNA molecules was performed. TCRdb itself ran the 5' RACE reads through MiXCR, one entry per CDR3 protein. The repertoire consists of about 70,000 distinct CDR3 sequences, with around 10% occurring once and the leading ten covering 15%. Germline-derived CDR1 and CDR2 are KGHSH and LQKENI. The length of the CDR3 is 14 residues. Trimming took 3 bases from V and 4 from J; bases not matched to a gene: 3. This clonotype was recorded a few times. The antigen is undetermined. General study findings and limits: Anti-spike CD8 specificities were favored by VDJdb matching, whose results missed private and CD4 specificities.

The sample in question was whole blood, obtained at baseline. The sequence derives from an adult who was a healthcare worker with PCR-confirmed SARS-CoV-2 infection or an uninfected control (not recorded which). The donor label of this sample is uncertain. This chain joins TRBV18 and TRBJ1-5, with TRBD1 matching over 7 bases. The CDR3 here is CASSPGQQNQPQHF. CDR3 DNA: TGTGCCAGCTCACCGGGACAGCAAAATCAGCCCCAGCATTTT.